This TCR beta chain was retrieved from a study of cytomegalovirus exposure and HLA in healthy donors. This CDR3 is built from 13 residues. The germline gives CDR1 SGHTA, CDR2 FQGNSA. Trimming removed 0 bases from V and 5 bases from J, with 7 bases in between. Using immunoSEQ multiplex PCR, the repertoire was profiled, and TCRdb retains in-frame clones only, with some absent. Of under 70,000 clones in the sample, roughly 91% were seen once. This TCR derives from a woman between 18 and 29 years old in good health and CMV-seronegative. The sequenced sample was PBMCs. The V and J genes are TRBV7-2 and TRBJ1-2; no firm D call. The CDR3 protein is CASSLARLYGYTF. Here the CDR3 DNA reads TGTGCCAGCAGCTTAGCGCGTCTTTATGGCTACACCTTC.